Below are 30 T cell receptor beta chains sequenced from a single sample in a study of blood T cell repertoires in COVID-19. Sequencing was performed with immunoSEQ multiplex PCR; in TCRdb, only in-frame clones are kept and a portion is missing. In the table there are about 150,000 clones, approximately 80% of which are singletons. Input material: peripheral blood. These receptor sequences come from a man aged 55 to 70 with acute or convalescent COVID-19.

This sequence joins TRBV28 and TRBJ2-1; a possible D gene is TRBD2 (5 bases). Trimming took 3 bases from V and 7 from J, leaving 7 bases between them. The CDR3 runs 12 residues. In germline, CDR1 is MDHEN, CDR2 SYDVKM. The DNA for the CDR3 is TGTGCCAGCAGTTTGGTAGCGAATGAGCAGTTCTTC. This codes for CASSLVANEQFF.

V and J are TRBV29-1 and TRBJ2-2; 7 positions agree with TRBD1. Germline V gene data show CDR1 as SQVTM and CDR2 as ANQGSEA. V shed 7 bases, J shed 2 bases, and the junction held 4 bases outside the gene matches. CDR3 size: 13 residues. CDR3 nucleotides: TGCAGCGCTGACAGGGCTAACACCGGGGAGCTGTTTTTT. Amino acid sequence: CSADRANTGELFF.

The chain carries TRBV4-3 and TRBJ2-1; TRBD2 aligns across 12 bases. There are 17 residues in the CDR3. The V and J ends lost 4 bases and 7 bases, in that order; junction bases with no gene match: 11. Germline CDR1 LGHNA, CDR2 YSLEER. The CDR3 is CASSPSSGGAGKNEQFF. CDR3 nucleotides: TGCGCCAGCAGCCCATCTAGCGGGGGGGCCGGGAAGAATGAGCAGTTCTTC.

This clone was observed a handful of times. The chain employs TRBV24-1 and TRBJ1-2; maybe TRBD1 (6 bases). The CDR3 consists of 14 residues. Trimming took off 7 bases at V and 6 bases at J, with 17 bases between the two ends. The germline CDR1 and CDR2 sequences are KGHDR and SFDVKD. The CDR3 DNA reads TGTGCCACCAGGGACACAGGGCTGAGGGATGGCTACACCTTC. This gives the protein CATRDTGLRDGYTF.

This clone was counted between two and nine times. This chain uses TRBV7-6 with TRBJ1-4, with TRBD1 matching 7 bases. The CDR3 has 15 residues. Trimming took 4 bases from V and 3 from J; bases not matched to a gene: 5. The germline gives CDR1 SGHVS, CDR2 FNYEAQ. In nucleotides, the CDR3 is TGTGCCAGCAGCTCGACAGGGTTAGCTAATGAAAAACTGTTTTTT. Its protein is CASSSTGLANEKLFF.

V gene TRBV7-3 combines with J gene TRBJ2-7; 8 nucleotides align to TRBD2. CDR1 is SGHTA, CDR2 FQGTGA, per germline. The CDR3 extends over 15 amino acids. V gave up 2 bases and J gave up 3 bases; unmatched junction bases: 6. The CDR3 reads CASSLGSGGLYEQYF. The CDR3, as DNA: TGTGCCAGCAGCTTAGGGAGCGGGGGACTCTACGAGCAGTACTTC. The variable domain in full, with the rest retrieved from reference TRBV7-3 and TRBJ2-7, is GAGVSQTPSNKVTEKGKYVELRCDPISGHTALYWYRQSLGQGPEFLIYFQGTGAADDSGLPNDRFFAVRPEGSVSTLKIQRTERGDSAVYLCASSLGSGGLYEQYFGPGTRLTVT.

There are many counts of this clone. CDR3 DNA: TGTGCCAGCAGCTTGGAGAGCGGGGGCTGGGAGTACTTC. This sequence encodes CASSLESGGWEYF. The V gene is TRBV11-2, the J gene TRBJ2-4, with TRBD2 matching over 8 bases. This CDR3 has 13 amino acids. V trimming: 3 bases; J trimming: 14 bases; junction bases outside the gene matches: 9. Germline CDR1 SGHAT, CDR2 FQNNGV.

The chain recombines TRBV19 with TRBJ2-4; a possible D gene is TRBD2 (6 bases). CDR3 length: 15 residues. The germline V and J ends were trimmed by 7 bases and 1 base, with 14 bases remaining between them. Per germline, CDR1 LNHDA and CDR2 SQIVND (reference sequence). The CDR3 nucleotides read TGTGCCAGTAATTGGGGCGCGGGGGCCAAAAACATTCAGTACTTC. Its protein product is CASNWGAGAKNIQYF.

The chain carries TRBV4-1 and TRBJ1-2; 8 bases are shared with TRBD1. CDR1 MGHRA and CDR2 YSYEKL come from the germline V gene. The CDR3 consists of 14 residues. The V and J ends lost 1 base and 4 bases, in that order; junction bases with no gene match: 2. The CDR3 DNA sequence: TGCGCCAGCAGCCAAGGCGACAGGGGCTATGGCTACACCTTC. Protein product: CASSQGDRGYGYTF.

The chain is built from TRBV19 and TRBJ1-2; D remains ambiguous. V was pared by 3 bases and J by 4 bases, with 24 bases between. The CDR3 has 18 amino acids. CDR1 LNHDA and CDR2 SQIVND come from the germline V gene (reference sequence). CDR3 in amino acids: CASSIGRQAKDHLYGYTF. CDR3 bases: TGTGCCAGTAGTATCGGGAGGCAGGCGAAGGATCATCTCTATGGCTACACCTTC.

This chain's CDR3 is CATSDTRTGPGDTQYF. CDR3 coding DNA: TGTGCCACCAGTGATACCAGGACAGGGCCGGGGGATACGCAGTATTTT. This rearrangement joins TRBV24-1 to TRBJ2-3; 8 nucleotides line up with TRBD1. The ends lost 3 bases at V and 6 bases at J; junction bases unmatched: 10. Germline CDR1 and CDR2: KGHDR and SFDVKD. The CDR3 is 16 amino acids.

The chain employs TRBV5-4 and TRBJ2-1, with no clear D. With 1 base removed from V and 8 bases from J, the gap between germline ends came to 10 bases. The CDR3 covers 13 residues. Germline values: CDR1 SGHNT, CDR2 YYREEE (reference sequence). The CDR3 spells CASSLSSAYEQFF. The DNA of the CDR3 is TGTGCCAGCAGCTTGTCAAGCGCATATGAGCAGTTCTTC.

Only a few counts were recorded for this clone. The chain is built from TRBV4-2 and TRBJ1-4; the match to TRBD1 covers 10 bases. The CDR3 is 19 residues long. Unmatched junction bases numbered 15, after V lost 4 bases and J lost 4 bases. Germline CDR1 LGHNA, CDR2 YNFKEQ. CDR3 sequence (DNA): TGTGCCAGCAGCCTCAGGGACAGGGGTCCTCAAGATAATAATGAAAAACTGTTTTTT. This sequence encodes CASSLRDRGPQDNNEKLFF.

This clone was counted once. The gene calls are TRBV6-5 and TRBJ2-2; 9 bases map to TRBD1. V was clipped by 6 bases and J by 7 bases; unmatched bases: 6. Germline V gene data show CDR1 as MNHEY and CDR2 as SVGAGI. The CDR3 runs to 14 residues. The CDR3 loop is CASSAGQGIGELFF. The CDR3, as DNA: TGTGCCAGCAGCGCCGGACAGGGGATCGGGGAGCTGTTTTTT.

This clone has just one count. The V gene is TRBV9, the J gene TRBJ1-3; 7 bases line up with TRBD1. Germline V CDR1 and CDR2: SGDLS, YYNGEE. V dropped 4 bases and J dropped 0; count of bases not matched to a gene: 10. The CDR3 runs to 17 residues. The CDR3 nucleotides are TGTGCCAGCAGCCCCCGAGGGGACAGTTTCTCTGGAAACACCATATATTTT. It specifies CASSPRGDSFSGNTIYF.

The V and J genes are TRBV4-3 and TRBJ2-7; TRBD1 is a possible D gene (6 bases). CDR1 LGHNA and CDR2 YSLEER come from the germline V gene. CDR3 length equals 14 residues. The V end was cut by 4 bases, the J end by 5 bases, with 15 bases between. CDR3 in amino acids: CASSPDGQGNEQYF. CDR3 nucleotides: TGCGCCAGCAGCCCTGACGGGCAGGGGAACGAGCAGTACTTC.

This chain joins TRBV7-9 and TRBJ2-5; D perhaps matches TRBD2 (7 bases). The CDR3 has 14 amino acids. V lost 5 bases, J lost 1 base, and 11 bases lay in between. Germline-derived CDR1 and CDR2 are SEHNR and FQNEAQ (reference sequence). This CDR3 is CASSNRGAQETQYF. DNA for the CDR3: TGTGCCAGCAGCAACCGGGGGGCCCAAGAGACCCAGTACTTC.

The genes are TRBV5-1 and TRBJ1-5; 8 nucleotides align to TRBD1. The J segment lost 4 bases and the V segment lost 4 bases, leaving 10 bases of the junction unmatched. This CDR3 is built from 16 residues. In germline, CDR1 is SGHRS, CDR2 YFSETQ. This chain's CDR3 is CASSPTGQGTNQPQHF. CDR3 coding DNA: TGCGCCAGCAGCCCAACCGGACAGGGCACTAATCAGCCCCAGCATTTT. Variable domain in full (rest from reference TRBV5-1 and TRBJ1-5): KAGVTQTPRYLIKTRGQQVTLSCSPISGHRSVSWYQQTPGQGLQFLFEYFSETQRNKGNFPGRFSGRQFSNSRSEMNVSTLELGDSALYLCASSPTGQGTNQPQHFGDGTRLSIL.

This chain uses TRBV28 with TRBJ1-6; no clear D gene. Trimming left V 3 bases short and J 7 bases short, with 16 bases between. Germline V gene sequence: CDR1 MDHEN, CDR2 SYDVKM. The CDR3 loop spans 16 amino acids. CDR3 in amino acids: CASSFSVGAGNSPLHF. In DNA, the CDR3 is TGTGCCAGCAGTTTTTCGGTAGGCGCGGGGAATTCACCCCTCCACTTT.

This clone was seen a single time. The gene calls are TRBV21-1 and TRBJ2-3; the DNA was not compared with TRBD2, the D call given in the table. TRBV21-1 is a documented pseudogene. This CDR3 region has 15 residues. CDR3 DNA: TGTGCCAGCAGGAATGGCGGGAGAGATGAAGATACGCAGTATTTT. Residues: CASRNGGRDEDTQYF.

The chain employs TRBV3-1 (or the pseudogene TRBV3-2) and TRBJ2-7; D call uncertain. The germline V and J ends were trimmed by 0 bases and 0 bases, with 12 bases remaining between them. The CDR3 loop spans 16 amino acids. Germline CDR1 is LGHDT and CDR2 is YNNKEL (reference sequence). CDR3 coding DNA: TGTGCCAGCAGCCAAGATGCGGCAGCGAGCTCCTACGAGCAGTACTTC. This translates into CASSQDAAASSYEQYF.

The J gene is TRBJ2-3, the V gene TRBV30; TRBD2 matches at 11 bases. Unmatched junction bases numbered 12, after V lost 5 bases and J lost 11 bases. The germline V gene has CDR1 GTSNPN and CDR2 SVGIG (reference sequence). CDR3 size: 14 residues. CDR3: CAWDSGRGTGVQYF. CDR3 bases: TGTGCCTGGGATAGCGGGAGGGGCACCGGAGTGCAGTATTTT.

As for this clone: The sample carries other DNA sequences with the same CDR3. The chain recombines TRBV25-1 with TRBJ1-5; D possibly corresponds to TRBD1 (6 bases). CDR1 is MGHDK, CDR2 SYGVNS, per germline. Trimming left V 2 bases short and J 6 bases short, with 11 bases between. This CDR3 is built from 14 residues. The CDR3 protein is CASSENRDGQPQHF. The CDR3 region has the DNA TGTGCCAGCAGTGAAAACAGGGATGGTCAGCCCCAGCATTTT.

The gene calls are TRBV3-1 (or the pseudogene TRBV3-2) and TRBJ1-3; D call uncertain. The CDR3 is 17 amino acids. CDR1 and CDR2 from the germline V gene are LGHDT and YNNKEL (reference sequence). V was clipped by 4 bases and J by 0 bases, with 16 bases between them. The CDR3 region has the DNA TGTGCCAGCAGCCGGGGAGGAGCAGGCGGCTCTGGAAACACCATATATTTT. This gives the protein CASSRGGAGGSGNTIYF.

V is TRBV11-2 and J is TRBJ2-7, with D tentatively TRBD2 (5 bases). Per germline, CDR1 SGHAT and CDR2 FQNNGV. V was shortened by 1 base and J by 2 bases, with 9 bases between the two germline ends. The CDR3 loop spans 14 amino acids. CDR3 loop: CASSLGTLPYEQYF. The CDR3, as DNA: TGTGCCAGCAGCTTAGGGACTCTACCCTACGAGCAGTACTTC.

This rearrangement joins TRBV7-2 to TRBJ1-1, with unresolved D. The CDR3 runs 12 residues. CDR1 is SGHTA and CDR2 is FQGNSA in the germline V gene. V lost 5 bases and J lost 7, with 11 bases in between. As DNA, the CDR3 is TGTGCCAGCAGCGCCAATTCAGTTGAAGCTTTCTTT. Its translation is CASSANSVEAFF. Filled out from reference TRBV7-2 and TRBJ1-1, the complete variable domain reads GAGVSQSPSNKVTEKGKDVELRCDPISGHTALYWYRQSLGQGLEFLIYFQGNSAPDKSGLPSDRFSAERTGGSVSTLTIQRTQQEDSAVYLCASSANSVEAFFGQGTRLTVV.

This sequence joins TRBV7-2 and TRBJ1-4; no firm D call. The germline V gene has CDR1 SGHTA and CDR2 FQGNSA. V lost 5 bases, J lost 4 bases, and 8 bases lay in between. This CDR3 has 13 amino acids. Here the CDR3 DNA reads TGTGCCAGCAGCCCATCAGTTAATGAAAAACTGTTTTTT. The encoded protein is CASSPSVNEKLFF.

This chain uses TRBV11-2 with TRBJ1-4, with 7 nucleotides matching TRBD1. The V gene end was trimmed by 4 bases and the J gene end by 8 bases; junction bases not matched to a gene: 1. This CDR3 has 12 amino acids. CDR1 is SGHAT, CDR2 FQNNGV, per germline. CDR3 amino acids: CASSSDREKLFF. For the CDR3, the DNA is TGTGCCAGCAGCTCGGACAGGGAAAAACTGTTTTTT. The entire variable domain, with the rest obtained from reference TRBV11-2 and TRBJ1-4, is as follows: EAGVAQSPRYKIIEKRQSVAFWCNPISGHATLYWYQQILGQGPKLLIQFQNNGVVDDSQLPKDRFSAERLKGVDSTLKIQPAKLEDSAVYLCASSSDREKLFFGSGTQLSVL.

CDR3 sequence: CASSFLGLAPRYEQYF. The CDR3 DNA is TGTGCCAGCAGCTTTCTCGGACTCGCGCCGCGCTACGAGCAGTACTTC. The chain couples TRBV12-1 to TRBJ2-7; the table calls TRBD2, which could not be checked here. TRBV12-1 is tagged as a pseudogene. The CDR3 totals 16 residues.

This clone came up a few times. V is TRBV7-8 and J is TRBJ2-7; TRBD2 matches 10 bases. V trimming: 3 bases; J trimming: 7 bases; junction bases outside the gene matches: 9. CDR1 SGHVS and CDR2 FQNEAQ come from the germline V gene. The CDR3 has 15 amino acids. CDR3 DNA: TGTGCCAGCAGCTTCAGACTAGCGGGTTTGCAGGAGCAGTACTTC. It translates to CASSFRLAGLQEQYF.